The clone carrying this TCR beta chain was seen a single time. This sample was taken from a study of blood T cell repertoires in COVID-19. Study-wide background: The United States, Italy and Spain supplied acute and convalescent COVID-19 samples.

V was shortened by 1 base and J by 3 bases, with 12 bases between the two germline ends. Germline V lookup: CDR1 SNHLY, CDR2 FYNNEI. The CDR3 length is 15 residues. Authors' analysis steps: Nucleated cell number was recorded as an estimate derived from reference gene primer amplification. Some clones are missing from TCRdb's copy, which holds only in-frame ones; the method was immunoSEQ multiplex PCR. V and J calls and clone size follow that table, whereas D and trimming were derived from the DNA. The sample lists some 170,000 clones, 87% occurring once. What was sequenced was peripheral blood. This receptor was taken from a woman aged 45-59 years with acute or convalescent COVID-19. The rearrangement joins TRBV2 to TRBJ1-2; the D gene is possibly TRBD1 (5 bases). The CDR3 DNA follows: TGTGCCAGCAGTGAAGGCGGGGCACAAGACTATGGCTACACCTTC. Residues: CASSEGGAQDYGYTF.